One TCR beta chain is described in this entry. The V gene's germline CDR1 is LNHDA and CDR2 SQIVND (reference sequence). The CDR3 length is 13 residues. Deletions cut 8 bases from V and 7 bases from J, with 14 bases between. Sequencing was performed with immunoSEQ multiplex PCR; in TCRdb, only in-frame clones are kept and a portion is missing. The sample includes 45,000 to 75,000 clones, approximately 94% of them seen just once. The sample comes from a study of human versus mouse CDR3 diversity and MHC coevolution. The source is a person between 55 and 69 years old in good health. The V call is TRBV19, the J call TRBJ1-4; tentative D call: TRBD1 (6 bases). Specimen: naive CD4+ T cells from blood. Subset meaning: CD45RO-negative CD62L-positive naive CD4 T cells. CDR3 nucleotides: TGTGCCAGTGAAGGGGGGGGGCCTGAAAAACTGTTTTTT. Its protein is CASEGGGPEKLFF.